The clone carrying this T cell receptor (beta chain) showed up many times. Its antigen is not identified. A second PCR, run for roughly 7 to 12 cycles, used a sample-barcoded 5' primer plus a J-beta primer mix. Through a template-switch adaptor with 12 random nucleotides, each cDNA molecule received a tag. From the 5' RACE reads, TCRdb called clonotypes with MiXCR, one entry per CDR3 protein. The sample carries more than 800,000 distinct CDR3 sequences, under 35% recorded once. The total RNA that was extracted per sample amounted to at least 5 micrograms. This entry belongs to a study of blood T cells in healthy people across ages. Across the study: About one barcoded beta molecule per two T cells was captured by template switching. Study-level results: The recorded TCR beta diversity per million T cells decreased in a roughly linear manner with age.

Germline loops: CDR1 MNHNY, CDR2 SVGAGI (reference sequence). The CDR3 consists of 12 residues. V was trimmed by 8 bases and J by 6 bases, leaving 13 bases between them. The V gene is TRBV6-6, the J gene TRBJ1-2; maybe TRBD1 (6 bases). Specimen: blood. The source of this sequence is a woman of 80 years or more in good health. The CDR3 spells CASGKTGNGYTF. The CDR3 region has the DNA TGTGCCAGCGGTAAAACAGGGAATGGCTACACCTTC.